Detailed here is one TCR beta chain. Distinct nucleotide sequences in the sample also encode this CDR3. The germline V gene has CDR1 SGHAT and CDR2 FQNNGV. V lost 5 bases to trimming and J lost 1 base, with 8 bases between them. The CDR3 length is 13 residues. This entry belongs to a study of blood T cell repertoires in COVID-19. Overall study: Sites in the United States, Italy and Spain provided acute and convalescent COVID-19 samples.

Sequenced by immunoSEQ multiplex PCR; TCRdb stores in-frame clones only, minus some. The sample gives 300,000 to 400,000 clones, approximately 87% of which show up once; 2.3% is in the top ten. This sequence joins TRBV11-2 and TRBJ1-2; possibly TRBD1 for D (5 bases). The receptor was isolated from a woman in her fifties or sixties with COVID-19, enrolled during active disease. The sample comprised peripheral blood. The CDR3 spells CASSPTVNYGYTF. The CDR3 nucleotides are TGTGCCAGCAGCCCGACAGTTAACTATGGCTACACCTTC.